The 18 T cell receptor beta chains given below trace back to one sample, sequenced in a study of blood T cell repertoires in COVID-19. Profiling relied on immunoSEQ multiplex PCR, and the TCRdb table lists in-frame clones only, not all of them. The sample lists just under 350,000 clones, about 90% seen once, with roughly 3.4% in the top ten. Material: peripheral blood. The receptor source for this set is a young woman who had recovered from COVID-19.

The CDR3 here is CASSKEWGLNTEAFF. The CDR3 DNA reads as TGTGCCAGCAGCAAAGAGTGGGGACTAAACACTGAAGCTTTCTTT. The chain is built from TRBV21-1 and TRBJ1-1. TRBV21-1 is a listed pseudogene. CDR3 length equals 15 residues.

The count of this clone is one. The rearrangement links TRBV2 to TRBJ1-2; D possibly corresponds to TRBD1 (5 bases). This CDR3 region has 15 residues. V was cut by 7 bases and J by 2 bases, with 17 bases left in between. Germline V gives CDR1 SNHLY, CDR2 FYNNEI. DNA for the CDR3: TGTGCCAGCAACCCCAGGGCGGTAGTGAACTATGGCTACACCTTC. Its translation: CASNPRAVVNYGYTF.

V is TRBV7-2 and J is TRBJ2-3; a weak D match, TRBD2 (5 bases). CDR3 size: 16 residues. Between the trimmed V and J ends, which lost 4 bases and 3 bases, there was a span of 17 bases. The germline V gene has CDR1 SGHTA and CDR2 FQGNSA. CDR3 nucleotide sequence: TGTGCCAGCAGCTCACGGACTCGGTTGGGGACAGATACGCAGTATTTT. Encoded protein: CASSSRTRLGTDTQYF.

The chain employs TRBV6-2 or TRBV6-3 and TRBJ2-3; D unclear. Germline-derived CDR1 and CDR2 are MNHEY and SVGEGT. The CDR3 is 11 residues long. V was pared by 5 bases and J by 7 bases, with 7 bases between. This CDR3 is CASSTRNTQYF. The CDR3, as DNA: TGTGCCAGCAGTACGAGGAATACGCAGTATTTT.

This chain links TRBV13 with TRBJ2-1, with 10 positions matching TRBD2. The CDR3 sequence is 16 residues long. J was trimmed by 8 bases and V by 5 bases; bases with no gene match: 12. Germline lookup yields CDR1 PRHDT and CDR2 FYEKMQ (reference sequence). CDR3 residues: CASSAEAGGQVDEQFF. In DNA form, the CDR3 reads TGTGCCAGCAGCGCAGAAGCGGGAGGGCAGGTCGATGAGCAGTTCTTC. The complete variable domain, with remaining parts taken from reference TRBV13 and TRBJ2-1, reads AAGVIQSPRHLIKEKRETATLKCYPIPRHDTVYWYQQGPGQDPQFLISFYEKMQSDKGSIPDRFSAQQFSDYHSELNMSSLELGDSALYFCASSAEAGGQVDEQFFGPGTRLTVL.

This chain connects TRBV19 to TRBJ1-2; 8 nucleotides align to TRBD1. V gave up 1 base and J gave up 6 bases; unmatched junction bases: 4. Germline assignment: CDR1 LNHDA and CDR2 SQIVND (reference sequence). The CDR3 extends over 14 amino acids. The CDR3 loop is CASSIVRGQDGYTF. CDR3 nucleotides: TGTGCCAGTAGTATAGTCAGGGGGCAAGATGGCTACACCTTC.

J is TRBJ2-1 and V is TRBV27; TRBD2 aligns across 10 bases. V shed 6 bases and J 2 bases; nucleotides not matched to a gene: 13. The CDR3 is made up of 18 amino acids. Germline CDR1 reads MNHEY; CDR2 reads SMNVEV (reference sequence). CDR3 DNA sequence: TGTGCCAGCAGCTCCGGGGCTAGCGGGAGAGGCGCCTACAATGAGCAGTTCTTC. The encoded protein is CASSSGASGRGAYNEQFF.

The chain carries TRBV6-1 and TRBJ2-5; D is undetermined. The CDR3 is 14 residues long. The V end lost 2 bases, the J end lost 4 bases, and 11 bases lay between the germline ends. Per germline, CDR1 MNHNS and CDR2 SASEGT. The CDR3 spells CASSESRGRETQYF. In DNA, the CDR3 is TGTGCCAGCAGTGAAAGTCGAGGAAGAGAGACCCAGTACTTC.

The chain has TRBV5-5 and TRBJ1-5, with 8 positions matching TRBD1. Germline values: CDR1 SGHKS, CDR2 YYEKEE (reference sequence). This CDR3 region has 15 residues. The ends lost 3 bases at V and 7 bases at J; junction bases unmatched: 9. CDR3 DNA: TGTGCCAGCAGCTCCGGACAGGGTGGTAGACAGCCCCAGCATTTT. Protein: CASSSGQGGRQPQHF.

The V gene is TRBV28, the J gene TRBJ2-3, with D possibly matching TRBD2 (6 bases). CDR1 and CDR2 from the germline V gene are MDHEN and SYDVKM. The CDR3 sequence is 14 residues long. The V end was cut by 3 bases, the J end by 11 bases, with 18 bases between. CDR3 in amino acids: CASSFLGSNGGQYF. Written as DNA, the CDR3 is TGTGCCAGCAGTTTCCTAGGGTCCAACGGGGGGCAGTATTTT.

This chain connects TRBV10-2 to TRBJ2-7, with TRBD2 as a possible D gene (6 bases). CDR1 is WSHSY, CDR2 SAAADI, per germline. This CDR3 comprises 13 residues. The V and J ends lost 8 bases and 3 bases respectively, with 14 bases between them. The CDR3 DNA sequence: TGCGCCAGCGGAACCGGGACTGACTACGAGCAGTACGTC. Its protein is CASGTGTDYEQYV.

The chain joins TRBV7-2 to TRBJ2-2; 10 bases are shared with TRBD2. The V gene's germline CDR1 is SGHTA and CDR2 FQGNSA. The junction had 7 bases not matched to a gene; V was cut back by 1 base and J by 5 bases. There are 17 residues in the CDR3. The CDR3 nucleotides are TGTGCCAGCAGCTTAGGAGCTAGCGGGAGCGGAACCGGGGAGCTGTTTTTT. Protein product: CASSLGASGSGTGELFF.

Here the CDR3 DNA reads TGCGCCAGCAGTCAATCGCGAGGGCTCACTGAAGCTTTCTTT. Translating gives CASSQSRGLTEAFF. The chain has TRBV23-1 and TRBJ1-1; no reliable D call. TRBV23-1 carries the ORF label, with uncertain function. The V and J ends lost 0 bases and 4 bases respectively, with 9 bases between them. The CDR3 spans 14 residues.

The V and J genes are TRBV27 and TRBJ1-2; D might be TRBD1 (5 bases). Trimming pared 2 bases from V and 2 bases from J, leaving 9 bases between. CDR3 size: 14 residues. The germline gives CDR1 MNHEY, CDR2 SMNVEV (reference sequence). CDR3 sequence (DNA): TGTGCCAGCAGTTTAGGGCAGGGAAACTATGGCTACACCTTC. Its translation: CASSLGQGNYGYTF.

This chain joins TRBV21-1 and TRBJ2-1; no check of the table's D call, TRBD2, against the DNA was made. TRBV21-1 is tagged as a pseudogene. The CDR3 loop spans 16 amino acids. The CDR3 bases are TGTGCCAGCAGCAAAAAAGATAGCGCTTTACGCAATGAGCAGTTCTTC. As protein: CASSKKDSALRNEQFF.

The V call is TRBV4-3, the J call TRBJ2-3; TRBD2 might be the D (5 bases). This CDR3 spans 18 amino acids. Germline-derived CDR1 and CDR2 are LGHNA and YSLEER. V dropped 4 bases and J dropped 0 bases, with 20 bases sitting between them. The DNA for the CDR3 is TGCGCCAGCAGCCCGAACAGTTATGCGGGTATTAGCACAGATACGCAGTATTTT. It specifies CASSPNSYAGISTDTQYF.

The chain employs TRBV4-1 and TRBJ2-1; 11 bases line up with TRBD2. CDR1 is MGHRA and CDR2 is YSYEKL in the germline V gene. V was pared by 4 bases and J by 6 bases, with 11 bases of the junction left unmatched. The CDR3 consists of 17 residues. The CDR3, as DNA: TGCGCCAGCAGCCCGCCCCCGGGACTAGCGGAGGTCAATGAGCAGTTCTTC. It codes for CASSPPPGLAEVNEQFF.

This sequence joins TRBV7-9 and TRBJ1-1; D uncertain. Germline loops: CDR1 SEHNR, CDR2 FQNEAQ (reference sequence). V was clipped by 4 bases and J by 1 base, with 7 bases between them. The CDR3 runs to 13 residues. As DNA, the CDR3 is TGTGCCAGCAGCTCGACAACGAACACTGAAGCTTTCTTT. Translating gives CASSSTTNTEAFF.